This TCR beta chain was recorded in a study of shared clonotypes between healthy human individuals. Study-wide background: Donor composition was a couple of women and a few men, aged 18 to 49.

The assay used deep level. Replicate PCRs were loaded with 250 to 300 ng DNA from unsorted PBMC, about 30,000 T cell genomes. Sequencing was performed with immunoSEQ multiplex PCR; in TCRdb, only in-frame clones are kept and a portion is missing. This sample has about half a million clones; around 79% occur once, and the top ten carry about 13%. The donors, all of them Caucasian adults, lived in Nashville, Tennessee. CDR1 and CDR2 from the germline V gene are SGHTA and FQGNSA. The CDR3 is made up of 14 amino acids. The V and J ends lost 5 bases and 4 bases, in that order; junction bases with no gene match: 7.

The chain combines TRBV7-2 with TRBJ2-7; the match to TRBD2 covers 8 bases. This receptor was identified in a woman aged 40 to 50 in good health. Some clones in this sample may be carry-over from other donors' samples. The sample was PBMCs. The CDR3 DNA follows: TGTGCCAGCAGCCGACGGGCGGGGGGTTACGAGCAGTACTTC. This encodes CASSRRAGGYEQYF.